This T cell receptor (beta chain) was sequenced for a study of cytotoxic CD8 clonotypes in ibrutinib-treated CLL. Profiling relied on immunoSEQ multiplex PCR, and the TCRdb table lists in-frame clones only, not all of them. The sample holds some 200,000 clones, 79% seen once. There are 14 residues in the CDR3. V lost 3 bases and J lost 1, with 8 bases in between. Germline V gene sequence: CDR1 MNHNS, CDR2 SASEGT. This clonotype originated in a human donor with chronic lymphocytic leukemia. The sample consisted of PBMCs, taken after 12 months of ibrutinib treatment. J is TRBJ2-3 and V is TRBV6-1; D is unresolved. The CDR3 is CASSEFPGTDTQYF. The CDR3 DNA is TGTGCCAGCAGTGAGTTCCCCGGCACAGATACGCAGTATTTT.